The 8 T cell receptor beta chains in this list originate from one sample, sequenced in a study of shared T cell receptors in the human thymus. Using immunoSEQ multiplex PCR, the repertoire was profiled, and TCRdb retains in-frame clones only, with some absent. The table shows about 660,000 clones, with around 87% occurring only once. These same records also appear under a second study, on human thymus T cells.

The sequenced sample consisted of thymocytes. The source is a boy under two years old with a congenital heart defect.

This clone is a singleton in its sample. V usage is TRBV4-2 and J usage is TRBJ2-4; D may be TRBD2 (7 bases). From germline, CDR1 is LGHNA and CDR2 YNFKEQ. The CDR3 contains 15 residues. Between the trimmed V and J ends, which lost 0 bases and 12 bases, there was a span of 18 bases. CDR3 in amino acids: CASSQDHEAGDYQYF. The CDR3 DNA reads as TGTGCCAGCAGCCAAGATCATGAGGCAGGGGACTATCAGTACTTC.

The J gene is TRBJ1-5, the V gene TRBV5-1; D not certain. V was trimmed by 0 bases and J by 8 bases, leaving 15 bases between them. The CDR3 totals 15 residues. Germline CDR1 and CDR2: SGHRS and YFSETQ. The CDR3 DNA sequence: TGCGCCAGCAGCTTGGCAGATCCCAGGCTCGAGCCCCAGCATTTT. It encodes CASSLADPRLEPQHF. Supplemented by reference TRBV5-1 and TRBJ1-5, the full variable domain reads KAGVTQTPRYLIKTRGQQVTLSCSPISGHRSVSWYQQTPGQGLQFLFEYFSETQRNKGNFPGRFSGRQFSNSRSEMNVSTLELGDSALYLCASSLADPRLEPQHFGDGTRLSIL.

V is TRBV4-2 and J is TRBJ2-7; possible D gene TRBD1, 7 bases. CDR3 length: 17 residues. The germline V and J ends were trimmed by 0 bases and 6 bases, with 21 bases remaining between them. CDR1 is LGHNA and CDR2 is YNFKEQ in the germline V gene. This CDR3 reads CASSQDHPGNRGGEQYF. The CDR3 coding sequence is TGTGCCAGCAGCCAAGATCATCCCGGGAACAGGGGAGGCGAGCAGTACTTC.

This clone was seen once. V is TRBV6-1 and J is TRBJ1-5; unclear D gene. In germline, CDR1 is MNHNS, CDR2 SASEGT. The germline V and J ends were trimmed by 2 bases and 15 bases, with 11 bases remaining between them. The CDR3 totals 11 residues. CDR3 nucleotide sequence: TGTGCCAGCAGTGAAAGGACTGCGATGCATTTT. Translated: CASSERTAMHF.

The chain's CDR3 is CASSLSTLPHRGSNYGYTF. The DNA for the CDR3 is TGTGCCAGCAGTTTATCGACATTGCCTCATAGGGGATCTAACTATGGCTACACCTTC. V is TRBV27 and J is TRBJ1-2, with a possible D match to TRBD1 (5 bases). The CDR3 is 19 residues long. Trimming shortened V by 0 bases and J by 0 bases, and 20 bases separated the two germline ends. The germline V gene has CDR1 MNHEY and CDR2 SMNVEV (reference sequence).

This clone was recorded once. The CDR3 here is CASSVGQGAFPGYYGYTF. In DNA form, the CDR3 reads TGTGCCAGCAGCGTAGGTCAGGGGGCATTCCCGGGGTACTATGGCTACACCTTC. This chain uses TRBV9 with TRBJ1-2; the match to TRBD1 covers 8 bases. The CDR3 has 18 residues. Losses at the gene ends were 0 bases for V and 3 bases for J; bases not matched to a gene: 13. In germline, CDR1 is SGDLS, CDR2 YYNGEE.

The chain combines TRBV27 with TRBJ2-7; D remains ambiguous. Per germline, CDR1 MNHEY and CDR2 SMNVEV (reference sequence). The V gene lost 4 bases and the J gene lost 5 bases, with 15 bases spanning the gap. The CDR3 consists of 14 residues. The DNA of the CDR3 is TGTGCCAGCAGTTCAAACTCCCTCCCCCACGAGCAGTACTTC. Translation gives CASSSNSLPHEQYF.

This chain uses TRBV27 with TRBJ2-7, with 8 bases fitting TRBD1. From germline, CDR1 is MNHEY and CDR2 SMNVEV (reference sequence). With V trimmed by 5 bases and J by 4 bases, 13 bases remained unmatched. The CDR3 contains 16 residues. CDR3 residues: CASSKATGAPQYEQYF. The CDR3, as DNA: TGTGCCAGCAGTAAGGCGACAGGGGCCCCTCAATACGAGCAGTACTTC.